These 8 T cell receptor beta chains share one sample of origin, sequenced in a study of T and B cells in COVID-19 patients (TCRdb year 2020). TRB repertoires were amplified using roughly 250-500 ng of genomic DNA isolated from blood. Sequencing used an Illumina MiSeq. Multiplex PCR with BIOMED2 TRB-A/B primer pools was used to amplify the TRB rearrangements. TCRdb cleaned the public reads at Q25 with fastp, built clones with MiXCR and kept in-frame beta chains. Every entry covers one CDR3 protein and lists the most common genes and DNA from its rows. Recorded for this sample are about 8,200 distinct CDR3 sequences; 40% of them occurred a single time. Roughly 3.5% of the sample is taken by the ten largest. What was sequenced was blood. The source is a human donor who had recovered from COVID-19.

As for this clonotype: The conserved phenylalanine or tryptophan is not found at the CDR3 terminus, so this likely reflects a read error. The chain is built from TRBV7-6 and TRBJ2-3; D uncertain. This CDR3 has 15 residues. Germline values: CDR1 SGHVS, CDR2 FNYEAQ. Trimming shortened V by 1 base and J by 1 base, and 9 bases separated the two germline ends. CDR3 in DNA: TGTGCCAGCAGCTTAGTTAGCTCTGGCACAGATACGCAGTATTAT. Protein: CASSLVSSGTDTQYY.

This clonotype was observed a handful of times. The chain joins TRBV6-2 or TRBV6-3 to TRBJ2-5; D is perhaps TRBD1 (6 bases). The V and J ends lost 6 bases and 7 bases respectively, with 18 bases between them. Looked up from germline, CDR1 is MNHEY and CDR2 is SVGEGT. The CDR3 has 14 residues. The chain's CDR3 is CASSVLTGKGTQYF. CDR3 DNA: TGTGCCAGCAGCGTACTCACAGGGAAAGGGACCCAGTACTTC.

As regards this clonotype: Lacking the conserved final phenylalanine or tryptophan, this CDR3 likely reflects a read error. The J gene is TRBJ1-4, the V gene TRBV19; D is possibly TRBD1 (5 bases). The CDR3 length is 13 residues. Germline CDR1 is LNHDA and CDR2 is SQIVND (reference sequence). Trimming shortened V by 7 bases and J by 4 bases, and 10 bases separated the two germline ends. This chain's CDR3 is CASTSQGNEKLFL. DNA for the CDR3: TGTGCCAGTACCAGCCAGGGTAATGAAAAACTGTTTTTA.

The V and J genes are TRBV6-1 and TRBJ2-2; D unresolved. Trimming took 7 bases from V and 1 from J, leaving 13 bases between them. The CDR3 extends over 15 amino acids. The germline V gene has CDR1 MNHNS and CDR2 SASEGT. The CDR3 nucleotides read TGTGCCAGCATTCTGGGTAGGGTGAACACCGGGGAGCTGTTTTTT. Residues: CASILGRVNTGELFF.

The chain employs TRBV5-5 and TRBJ2-3; the match to TRBD2 covers 9 bases. Trimming took 2 bases from V and 0 from J; bases not matched to a gene: 1. This CDR3 contains 15 residues. Germline CDR1 and CDR2: SGHKS and YYEKEE (reference sequence). The CDR3 is CASSFLAGSTDTQYF. The CDR3 coding sequence is TGTGCCAGCAGCTTTCTAGCGGGGAGCACAGATACGCAGTATTTT.

Within the sample, this clonotype is medium-sized. The chain is built from TRBV19 and TRBJ2-7, with 9 nucleotides matching TRBD1. The CDR3 has 15 residues. The junction had 10 bases not matched to a gene; V was cut back by 8 bases and J by 2 bases. The V gene's germline CDR1 is LNHDA and CDR2 SQIVND (reference sequence). The DNA of the CDR3 is TGTGCCAGTGGAAGTATACGACAGGGGGCCTACGAGCAGTACTTC. Protein sequence: CASGSIRQGAYEQYF.

This chain connects TRBV18 to TRBJ1-1; D uncertain. The CDR3 length is 12 residues. With 2 bases removed from V and 11 bases from J, the gap between germline ends came to 12 bases. CDR1 and CDR2 (germline): KGHSH, LQKENI. The CDR3 sequence is CASSPNTAGAFF. CDR3 nucleotides: TGTGCCAGCTCACCAAACACAGCCGGGGCTTTCTTT.

This chain joins TRBV5-5 and TRBJ2-3, with D possibly being TRBD1 (6 bases). V lost 3 bases, J lost 4 bases, and 12 bases lay in between. The CDR3 consists of 14 residues. Germline V gives CDR1 SGHKS, CDR2 YYEKEE (reference sequence). In nucleotides, the CDR3 is TGTGCCAGCAGCTCTACAGGGCTCCCAGATACGCAGTATTTT. It translates to CASSSTGLPDTQYF. The variable domain in full, with the rest retrieved from reference TRBV5-5 and TRBJ2-3, is DAGVTQSPTHLIKTRGQQVTLRCSPISGHKSVSWYQQVLGQGPQFIFQYYEKEERGRGNFPDRFSARQFPNYSSELNVNALLLGDSALYLCASSSTGLPDTQYFGPGTRLTVL.